This entry is about one T cell receptor (beta chain). Germline assignment: CDR1 MNHEY and CDR2 SVGAGI. This CDR3 has 15 amino acids. V dropped 10 bases and J dropped 2; count of bases not matched to a gene: 10. In the source study's methods: Scientists estimated how many nucleated cells there were by amplifying reference gene primers. TCRdb's copy holds only in-frame clones and misses some; the assay was immunoSEQ multiplex PCR. V and J calls and clone size are copied from that table; D and trimming were computed from the DNA. The data hold more than 85,000 clones, with approximately 68% observed a single time. The data originate from a study of blood T cell repertoires in COVID-19. For the study at large: Acute and convalescent COVID-19 specimens originated in the United States, Italy and Spain. PBMCs, B-cell-depleted T cells, or T cells provided the cDNA or gDNA that made up the material.

V and J are TRBV6-5 and TRBJ1-1; 10 bases are a match to TRBD1. Sample: peripheral blood. The TCR sequence derives from a woman in her sixties or seventies with acute or convalescent COVID-19. CDR3 coding DNA: TGTGCCAACACGGGACAGGGGAACGGAAACACTGAAGCTTTCTTT. This codes for CANTGQGNGNTEAFF.